This TCR beta chain was retrieved from a study of blood T cell repertoires in COVID-19. On the study more broadly: The United States, Italy and Spain provided the acute and convalescent COVID-19 samples. T cells, B-cell-depleted T cells, or PBMCs provided the cDNA or gDNA that served as material.

The CDR3 contains 12 residues. Germline V gives CDR1 GTSNPN, CDR2 SVGIG (reference sequence). Germline trimming cut 1 base from V and 14 bases from J; bases unmatched to any gene: 9. As originally analysed: Amplification of reference gene primers was used by the study to estimate nucleated cell counts. Generated by immunoSEQ multiplex PCR, the TCRdb table keeps only in-frame clones and is missing some. The DNA was the basis for D and trimming; V, J and clone size are from that table. This sample carries 150,000 to 200,000 clones, 87% of them seen once, and the ten largest clones take around 1.4%. The gene calls are TRBV30 and TRBJ2-3; 7 bases are a match to TRBD2. Sequenced sample: peripheral blood. The TCR originated in a woman aged 45-59 years with acute or convalescent COVID-19. The CDR3 sequence is CAWSDSSGEGYF. CDR3 nucleotides: TGTGCCTGGAGTGACTCTTCCGGGGAGGGGTATTTT. The entire variable domain, with the rest obtained from reference TRBV30 and TRBJ2-3, is as follows: SQTIHQWPATLVQPVGSPLSLECTVEGTSNPNLYWYRQAAGRGLQLLFYSVGIGQISSEVPQNLSASRPQDRQFILSSKKLLLSDSGFYLCAWSDSSGEGYFGPGTRLTVL.